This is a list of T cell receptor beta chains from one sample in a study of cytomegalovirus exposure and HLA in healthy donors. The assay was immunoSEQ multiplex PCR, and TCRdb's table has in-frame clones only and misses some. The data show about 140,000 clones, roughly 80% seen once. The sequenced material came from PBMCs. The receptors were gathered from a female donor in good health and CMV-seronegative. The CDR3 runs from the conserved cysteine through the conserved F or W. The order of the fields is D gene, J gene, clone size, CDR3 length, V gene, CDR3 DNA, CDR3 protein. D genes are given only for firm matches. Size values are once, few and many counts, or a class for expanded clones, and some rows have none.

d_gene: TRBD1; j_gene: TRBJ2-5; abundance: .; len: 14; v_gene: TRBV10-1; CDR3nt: TGCGCCAGCAGCGGACAGGGGATAGGAGAGACCCAGTACTTC; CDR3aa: CASSGQGIGETQYF
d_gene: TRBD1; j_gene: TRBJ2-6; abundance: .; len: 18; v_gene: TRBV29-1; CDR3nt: TGCAGCGTTGCTTACCGGGACAGGGCCTACTCTGGGGCCAACGTCCTGACTTTC; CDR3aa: CSVAYRDRAYSGANVLTF
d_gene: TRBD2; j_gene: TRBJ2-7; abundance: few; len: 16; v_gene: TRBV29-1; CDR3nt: TGCAGCGTTGAGGGACTAGCGGGCCCTTCCCTCTACGAGCAGTACTTC; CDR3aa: CSVEGLAGPSLYEQYF
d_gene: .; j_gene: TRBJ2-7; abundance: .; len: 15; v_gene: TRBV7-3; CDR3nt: TGTGCCAGCAGCTTGTTTGGTGGGGCCGCCTACGAGCAGTACTTC; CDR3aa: CASSLFGGAAYEQYF
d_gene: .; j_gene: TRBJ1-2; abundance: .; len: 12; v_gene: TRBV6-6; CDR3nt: TGTGCCAGCACCACCCCCAGCTATGGCTACACCTTC; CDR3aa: CASTTPSYGYTF
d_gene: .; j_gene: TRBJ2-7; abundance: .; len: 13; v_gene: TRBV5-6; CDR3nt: TGTGCCAGCAGCTCTCTAAACGGGGTGGAGCAGTACTTC; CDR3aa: CASSSLNGVEQYF
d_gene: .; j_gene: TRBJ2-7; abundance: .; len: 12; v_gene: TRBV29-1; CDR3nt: TGCAGCGTTGCGGACAGAACCTACGAGCAGTACTTC; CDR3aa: CSVADRTYEQYF
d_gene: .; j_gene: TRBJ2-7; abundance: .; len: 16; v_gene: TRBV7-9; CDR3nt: TGTGCCAGCAGCTTACCCCCGGACAGCGCTACCTACGAGCAGTACTTC; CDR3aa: CASSLPPDSATYEQYF
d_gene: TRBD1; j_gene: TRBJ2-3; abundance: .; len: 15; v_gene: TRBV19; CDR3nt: TGTGCCAGTAGTATCCGGGACAGGGGACTAGATACGCAGTATTTT; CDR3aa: CASSIRDRGLDTQYF
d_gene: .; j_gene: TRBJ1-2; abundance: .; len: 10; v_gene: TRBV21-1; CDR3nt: TGTGCTTCTTCAGGGGGGGGCTACACCTTC; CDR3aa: CASSGGGYTF
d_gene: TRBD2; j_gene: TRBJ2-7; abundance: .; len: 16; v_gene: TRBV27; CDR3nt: TGTGCCAGCAGTTTTGTAGCGGGGGTTAGCTCCTACGAGCAGTACTTC; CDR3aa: CASSFVAGVSSYEQYF
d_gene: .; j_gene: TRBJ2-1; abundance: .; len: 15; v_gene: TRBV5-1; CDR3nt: TGCGCCAGCAGCTTTGGGACTCTTACTTACAATGAGCAGTTCTTC; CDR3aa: CASSFGTLTYNEQFF
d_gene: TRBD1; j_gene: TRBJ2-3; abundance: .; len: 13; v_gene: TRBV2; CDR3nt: TGTGCCAGCAGGGGAGAGCAGGGGGAAACGCAGTATTTT; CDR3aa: CASRGEQGETQYF
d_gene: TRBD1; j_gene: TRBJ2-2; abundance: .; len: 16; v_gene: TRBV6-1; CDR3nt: TGTGCCAGCAGTGAAGTGACAGGGGCACGCCCCGGGGAGCTGTTTTTT; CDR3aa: CASSEVTGARPGELFF
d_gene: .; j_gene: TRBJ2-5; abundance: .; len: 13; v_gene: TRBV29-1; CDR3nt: TGCAGCACTAAGGGTCGGGGGCAAGAGACCCAGTACTTC; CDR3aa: CSTKGRGQETQYF
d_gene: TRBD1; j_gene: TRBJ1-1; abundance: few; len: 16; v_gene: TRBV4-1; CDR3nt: TGCGCCAGCAGCCATCTCACCGGGACAGGGTTCACTGAAGCTTTCTTT; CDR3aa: CASSHLTGTGFTEAFF
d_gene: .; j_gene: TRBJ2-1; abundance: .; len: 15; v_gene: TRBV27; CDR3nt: TGTGCCAGCAGGACAGGCATCAGCTCCTACAATGAGCAGTTCTTC; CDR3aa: CASRTGISSYNEQFF
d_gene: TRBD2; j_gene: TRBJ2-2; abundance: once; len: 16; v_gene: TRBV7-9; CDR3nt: TGTGCCAGCAGCGCGGGACTAGCGGGGGACACCGGGGAGCTGTTTTTT; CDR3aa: CASSAGLAGDTGELFF
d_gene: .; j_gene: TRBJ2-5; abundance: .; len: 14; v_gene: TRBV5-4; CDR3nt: TGTGCCAGCAGCTTGAGGGGGGGGAGAGAGACCCAGTACTTC; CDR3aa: CASSLRGGRETQYF
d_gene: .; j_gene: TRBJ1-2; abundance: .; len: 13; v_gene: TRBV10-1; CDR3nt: TGCGCCAGCAGTAGGGACTTTAACTATGGCTACACCTTC; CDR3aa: CASSRDFNYGYTF
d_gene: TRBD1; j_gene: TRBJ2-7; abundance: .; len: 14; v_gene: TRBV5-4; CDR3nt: TGTGCCAGCAGCTCCGGGGACAGCACCTACGAGCAGTACTTC; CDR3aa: CASSSGDSTYEQYF
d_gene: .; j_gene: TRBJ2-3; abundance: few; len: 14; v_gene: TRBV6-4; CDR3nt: TGTGCCAGCAGTGACTCAGGGGGCACAGATACGCAGTATTTT; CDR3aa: CASSDSGGTDTQYF
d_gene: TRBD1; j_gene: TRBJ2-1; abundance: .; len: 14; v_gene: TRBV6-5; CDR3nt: TGTGCCAGCAGTGACTCGACAGGGCTCAATGAGCAGTTCTTC; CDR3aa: CASSDSTGLNEQFF
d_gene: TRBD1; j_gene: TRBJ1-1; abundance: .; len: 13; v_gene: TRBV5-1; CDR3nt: TGCGCCAGCAGCTTTCAGGGGGACACTGAAGCTTTCTTT; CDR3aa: CASSFQGDTEAFF
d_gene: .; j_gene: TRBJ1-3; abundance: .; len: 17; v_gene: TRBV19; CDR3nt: TGTGCCAGTAGTATTCTCGGCAGGGTCGGCTCTGGAAACACCATATATTTT; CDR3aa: CASSILGRVGSGNTIYF
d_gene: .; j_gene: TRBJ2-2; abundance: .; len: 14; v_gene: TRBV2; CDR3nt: TGTGCCAGCAGTGATTGGGGGGACACCGGGGAGCTGTTTTTT; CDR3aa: CASSDWGDTGELFF
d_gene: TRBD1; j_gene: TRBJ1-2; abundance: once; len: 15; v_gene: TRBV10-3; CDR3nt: TGTGCCAGCAGTGAAGGAGGAGGGGGCCTGTATGGCTACACCTTC; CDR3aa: CASSEGGGGLYGYTF
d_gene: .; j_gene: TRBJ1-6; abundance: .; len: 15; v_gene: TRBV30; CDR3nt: TGTGCCTGGAGTGTACCCCAGGGGTTAAATTCACCCCTCCACTTT; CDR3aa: CAWSVPQGLNSPLHF
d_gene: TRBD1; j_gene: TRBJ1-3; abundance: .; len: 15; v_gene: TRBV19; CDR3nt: TGTGCCAGTAGTATGAGGGGGCGCTCTGGAAACACCATATATTTT; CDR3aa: CASSMRGRSGNTIYF
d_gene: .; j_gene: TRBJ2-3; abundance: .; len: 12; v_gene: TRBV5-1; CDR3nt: TGCGCCAGCAGCTTGGACGGAGATACGCAGTATTTT; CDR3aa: CASSLDGDTQYF
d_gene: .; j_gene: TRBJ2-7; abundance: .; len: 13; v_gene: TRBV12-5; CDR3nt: TGTGCTAGTGGTTTGGTACCCAGCTACGAGCAGTACTTC; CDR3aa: CASGLVPSYEQYF
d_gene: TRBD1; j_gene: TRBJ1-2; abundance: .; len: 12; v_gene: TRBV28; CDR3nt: TGTGCCAGCAGTTGGACAGGATATGGCTACACCTTC; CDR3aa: CASSWTGYGYTF
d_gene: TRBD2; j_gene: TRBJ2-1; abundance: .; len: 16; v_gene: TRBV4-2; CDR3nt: TGTGCCAGCAGCCAAGAAGGGAGGGAATGGGGCAATGAGCAGTTCTTC; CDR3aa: CASSQEGREWGNEQFF